A selection of T cell receptor beta chains follows, all from one sample in a study of response to subunit inactivated influenza vaccine. TCRdb called the RT-PCR reads again in MiXCR, with one record for every CDR3 protein. The sample yields roughly 170,000 distinct CDR3 sequences, approximately 8.7% seen once. The sequencing used non-naive T cells sorted from PBMCs, collected on the day of vaccination. These receptors all come from a man aged 50 or older who received an inactivated influenza vaccine. Each CDR3 is given with its conserved first and last residue. A D gene is named only where the DNA matches it firmly. Clone size is shown for a subset of rows, as once, few, many or a class of expanded clone.

j_call,clone_size,v_call,d_call,cdr3_aa,cdr3_nt
TRBJ2-7,many,TRBV12-3/TRBV12-4,TRBD1,CASSLGQGSTYEQYF,TGTGCCAGCAGCCTGGGACAGGGGAGCACCTACGAGCAGTACTTC
TRBJ1-5,.,TRBV7-2,.,CASSSLGSGSNQPQHF,TGTGCCAGCAGCTCGCTCGGGTCAGGGAGCAATCAGCCCCAGCATTTT
TRBJ2-7,few,TRBV12-3/TRBV12-4,.,CASSFDRDEQYF,TGTGCCAGCAGCTTCGACAGAGACGAGCAGTACTTC
TRBJ2-2,.,TRBV30,.,CAWKVGNTGELFF,TGTGCCTGGAAGGTCGGAAACACCGGGGAGCTGTTTTTT
TRBJ1-1,few,TRBV6-6,.,CASSQRSSTEAFF,TGTGCCAGCAGTCAGCGTTCCTCCACTGAAGCTTTCTTT
TRBJ2-2,.,TRBV6-2/TRBV6-3,TRBD2,CASYVTSGGAGELFF,TGTGCCAGTTACGTCACTAGCGGGGGGGCCGGGGAGCTGTTTTTT
TRBJ2-5,.,TRBV24-1,TRBD2,CATGTSGRVGQETQYF,TGTGCCACCGGGACTAGCGGGAGGGTCGGGCAAGAGACCCAGTACTTC
TRBJ2-1,many,TRBV14,.,CASSQVNRNEQFF,TGTGCCAGCAGCCAGGTTAACCGAAATGAGCAGTTCTTC
TRBJ2-5,few,TRBV15,TRBD2,CATSRDPTSGRETQYF,TGTGCCACCAGCAGAGATCCAACTAGCGGACGAGAGACCCAGTACTTC
TRBJ2-7,.,TRBV11-1,TRBD1,CASSAIRGNPLGGYEQYF,TGTGCCAGCAGCGCTATCAGGGGGAACCCCTTAGGTGGCTACGAGCAGTACTTC
TRBJ2-1,.,TRBV29-1,.,CSVGAGFDEQFF,TGCAGCGTTGGGGCGGGTTTTGACGAGCAGTTCTTC
TRBJ1-4,.,TRBV5-1,.,CASGGGINEKLFF,TGCGCCAGCGGCGGAGGGATAAATGAAAAACTGTTTTTT
TRBJ2-5,few,TRBV4-3,.,CASSQVVAKETQYF,TGCGCCAGCAGCCAAGTTGTTGCGAAAGAGACCCAGTACTTC
TRBJ2-4,few,TRBV6-1,TRBD1,CASSLTGGGNIQYF,TGTGCCAGCAGCCTAACAGGGGGCGGAAACATTCAGTACTTC
TRBJ1-1,.,TRBV10-2,.,CASTENTEAFF,TGCGCCAGCACCGAGAACACTGAAGCTTTCTTT
TRBJ1-1,.,TRBV5-1,TRBD1,CASSDRQGRDGTEAFF,TGCGCCAGCAGCGATCGACAGGGGAGAGATGGCACTGAAGCTTTCTTT
TRBJ1-4,few,TRBV20-1,TRBD1,CSARVGQGGEKLFF,TGCAGTGCTAGAGTGGGACAGGGTGGTGAAAAACTGTTTTTT
TRBJ2-1,.,TRBV4-2,.,CASSQGGAGEYNEQFF,TGTGCCAGCAGCCAAGGGGGGGCGGGGGAGTACAATGAGCAGTTCTTC
TRBJ1-1,.,TRBV20-1,.,CSASPTVNTEAFF,TGCAGTGCTAGCCCGACAGTGAACACTGAAGCTTTCTTT
TRBJ1-1,.,TRBV29-1,TRBD1,CSVRTGGSTEAFF,TGCAGCGTTAGAACAGGGGGTAGCACTGAAGCTTTCTTT
TRBJ2-5,.,TRBV5-1,.,CASSSTGSETQYF,TGCGCCAGCAGCTCCACAGGGTCGGAGACCCAGTACTTC
TRBJ2-2,few,TRBV4-3,.,CASSQGPIRKGPGELFF,TGCGCCAGCAGCCAAGGTCCTATACGGAAGGGACCCGGGGAGCTGTTTTTT
TRBJ1-3,many,TRBV20-1,.,CSAKSGDGDTIYF,TGCAGTGCTAAGTCAGGGGATGGGGACACCATATATTTT
TRBJ2-3,.,TRBV6-4,.,CASSPRRHLADTQYF,TGTGCCAGCAGTCCCAGACGGCATCTGGCAGATACGCAGTATTTT
TRBJ2-7,.,TRBV30,.,CAWSVIQGGEQYF,TGTGCCTGGAGTGTTATACAGGGTGGCGAGCAGTACTTC
TRBJ1-5,few,TRBV10-3,.,CAIWEGSLQPQHF,TGTGCCATCTGGGAGGGTTCTTTACAGCCCCAGCATTTT
TRBJ1-3,.,TRBV5-1,TRBD1,CASSPDRGPPSSGNTIYF,TGCGCCAGCAGCCCGGACAGGGGTCCACCCAGCTCTGGAAACACCATATATTTT
TRBJ2-3,.,TRBV5-1,.,CASSHPTVDTQYF,TGCGCCAGCAGCCACCCGACCGTGGATACGCAGTATTTT
TRBJ2-1,many,TRBV6-2/TRBV6-3,TRBD2,CASKLAGAYNEQFF,TGTGCCAGCAAACTAGCGGGGGCCTACAATGAGCAGTTCTTC
TRBJ2-7,few,TRBV5-4,.,CASSLTPGSSYEQYF,TGTGCCAGCAGCTTGACGCCCGGGAGCTCCTACGAGCAGTACTTC
TRBJ1-4,many,TRBV5-5,.,CASSPSSRGGEKLFF,TGTGCCAGCAGCCCCTCGTCGAGAGGTGGTGAAAAACTGTTTTTT
TRBJ2-3,.,TRBV18,.,CASSPTRQGTDTQYF,TGTGCCAGCTCACCAACGAGACAGGGCACAGATACGCAGTATTTT
TRBJ2-2,.,TRBV7-9,TRBD1,CASSLGQGENTGELFF,TGTGCCAGCAGCTTGGGACAGGGCGAAAACACCGGGGAGCTGTTTTTT
TRBJ2-3,.,TRBV10-2,TRBD2,CASSDILAGSSTQYF,TGCGCCAGCAGTGACATCCTAGCGGGGTCTTCTACGCAGTATTTT
TRBJ2-3,.,TRBV20-1,.,CSARDLGQSTDTQYF,TGCAGTGCTAGAGATTTGGGACAAAGCACAGATACGCAGTATTTT
TRBJ2-3,.,TRBV4-2,TRBD2,CASSQGASGGSPDTQYF,TGTGCCAGCAGCCAGGGAGCTAGCGGGGGTTCCCCAGATACGCAGTATTTT
TRBJ2-3,many,TRBV5-1,.,CASSFRQTDTQYF,TGCGCCAGCAGCTTTAGGCAGACAGATACGCAGTATTTT
TRBJ1-5,many,TRBV12-3/TRBV12-4,.,CASSTDTHQPQHF,TGTGCCAGCAGTACGGACACCCATCAGCCCCAGCATTTT
TRBJ1-1,.,TRBV6-5,TRBD1,CASSYLGTGGPMNTEAFF,TGTGCCAGCAGTTACCTGGGGACAGGGGGACCTATGAACACTGAAGCTTTCTTT
TRBJ2-7,few,TRBV3-1,.,CASSQGVRESLHEQYF,TGTGCCAGCAGCCAAGGAGTACGGGAGTCCCTCCACGAGCAGTACTTC
TRBJ2-7,.,TRBV5-6,TRBD2,CASSRLTGAPTLAGAHEQYF,TGTGCCAGCAGCAGACTTACAGGGGCGCCGACTTTAGCGGGGGCTCACGAGCAGTACTTC
TRBJ2-7,many,TRBV27,.,CASSPLRGGILEQYF,TGTGCCAGCAGTCCTCTTCGCGGAGGGATTCTCGAGCAGTACTTC
TRBJ2-5,many,TRBV7-2,TRBD2,CASSPRISGRETQYF,TGTGCCAGCAGCCCCCGTATTAGCGGGAGAGAGACCCAGTACTTC
TRBJ2-7,few,TRBV7-2,.,CASSARRGGTYEQYF,TGTGCCAGCAGCGCGCGACGGGGCGGAACCTACGAGCAGTACTTC
TRBJ2-5,few,TRBV7-9,.,CASSLLPEWQETQYF,TGTGCCAGCAGCTTACTCCCGGAGTGGCAAGAGACCCAGTACTTC
TRBJ1-5,many,TRBV28,.,CASSLSDSNQPQHF,TGTGCCAGCAGTTTATCCGACAGCAATCAGCCCCAGCATTTT
TRBJ2-1,once,TRBV6-5,TRBD2,CASSYSPTSGSSYNEQFF,TGTGCCAGCAGTTACTCCCCGACTAGCGGGAGCTCCTACAATGAGCAGTTCTTC
TRBJ1-2,few,TRBV12-3/TRBV12-4,TRBD1,CASSLGQGAGVGYTF,TGTGCCAGCAGTTTAGGACAGGGGGCGGGCGTTGGCTACACCTTC
TRBJ2-1,.,TRBV20-1,TRBD2,CSARESRGGLHNEQFF,TGCAGTGCTAGGGAATCTCGGGGGGGTCTCCACAATGAGCAGTTCTTC
TRBJ2-1,few,TRBV6-4,.,CASSPGGANNEQFF,TGTGCCAGCAGTCCAGGAGGGGCTAACAATGAGCAGTTCTTC
TRBJ2-1,.,TRBV20-1,TRBD1,CSARPGTGAYNEQFF,TGCAGTGCTCGTCCCGGGACAGGGGCCTACAATGAGCAGTTCTTC
TRBJ2-1,.,TRBV20-1,TRBD2,CSARPPGAGAYNEQFF,TGCAGTGCTAGACCACCCGGGGCGGGGGCCTACAATGAGCAGTTCTTC
TRBJ2-7,few,TRBV6-1,TRBD1,CASRRGTGNYEQYF,TGTGCCAGCAGGAGAGGGACAGGGAACTACGAGCAGTACTTC